The sequence of this T cell receptor beta chain was determined in a study of shared clonotypes between healthy human individuals. TCRdb's copy holds only in-frame clones and misses some; the assay was immunoSEQ multiplex PCR. Of about 2.2 million clones listed, around 95% are singletons. CD8 cells classed as naive were CD45RO-negative and positively selected for CCR7, excluding terminally differentiated effector memory CD45RA+ cells. This clone was counted a single time. CDR1 and CDR2 (germline): PRHDT, FYEKMQ (reference sequence). Trimming cost V 5 bases and J 4 bases; bases outside gene matches: 10. The length of the CDR3 is 16 residues.

The chain joins TRBV13 to TRBJ2-1; 8 bases are shared with TRBD2. This receptor was identified in a man aged 18 to 29 in good health. Some clones in this sample may be carry-over from other donors' samples. The specimen sequenced was naive CD8+ T cells from PBMCs. The CDR3 nucleotides read TGTGCCAGCAGCGCCGAACCGGGAGGGATTTACAATGAGCAGTTCTTC. Protein product: CASSAEPGGIYNEQFF.